A single sample is the source of the 12 T cell receptor beta chains below, sequenced in a study of blood T cell repertoires in COVID-19. Sequencing used immunoSEQ multiplex PCR; TCRdb keeps in-frame clones, though not all of them. The table has about 100,000 clones, roughly 80% seen once; the top ten hold around 10%. Specimen: peripheral blood. Receptors originate from a woman between 65 and 79 years old with acute or convalescent COVID-19.

The genes are TRBV19 and TRBJ1-2; unclear D gene. Germline V gives CDR1 LNHDA, CDR2 SQIVND (reference sequence). Between the trimmed V and J ends, which lost 3 bases and 8 bases, there was a span of 16 bases. The CDR3 has 14 residues. CDR3 amino acids: CASSIGGFAGGYTF. CDR3 sequence (DNA): TGTGCCAGTAGTATTGGCGGCTTCGCGGGGGGCTACACCTTC. The whole variable domain, filled in from reference TRBV19 and TRBJ1-2, reads DGGITQSPKYLFRKEGQNVTLSCEQNLNHDAMYWYRQDPGQGLRLIYYSQIVNDFQKGDIAEGYSVSREKKESFPLTVTSAQKNPTAFYLCASSIGGFAGGYTFGSGTRLTVV.

CDR3 sequence (DNA): TGTGCCTGGAGTATAAACAGGGGGGTCTCCTATAATTCACCCCTCCACTTT. Translation gives CAWSINRGVSYNSPLHF. The chain links TRBV30 to TRBJ1-6; 8 bases are a match to TRBD1. Per germline, CDR1 GTSNPN and CDR2 SVGIG (reference sequence). This CDR3 contains 17 residues. Losses at the gene ends were 2 bases for V and 0 bases for J; bases not matched to a gene: 6.

V gene TRBV11-2 combines with J gene TRBJ2-4; perhaps TRBD2 as D (6 bases). This CDR3 region has 13 residues. Germline CDR1 SGHAT, CDR2 FQNNGV. V was clipped by 5 bases and J by 15 bases, with 20 bases between them. The CDR3 here is CASSPQRDSRMYF. DNA of the CDR3: TGTGCCAGCAGCCCGCAAAGGGACTCACGGATGTACTTC. The full variable domain, in which reference TRBV11-2 and TRBJ2-4 provide the parts outside the CDR3, is EAGVAQSPRYKIIEKRQSVAFWCNPISGHATLYWYQQILGQGPKLLIQFQNNGVVDDSQLPKDRFSAERLKGVDSTLKIQPAKLEDSAVYLCASSPQRDSRMYFGAGTRLSVL.

The chain recombines TRBV21-1 with TRBJ1-2; no check of the table's D call, TRBD1, against the DNA was made. TRBV21-1 is a pseudogene segment. CDR3 length: 15 amino acids. The CDR3 DNA follows: TGTGCCAGCAGCCAAGACAGAAGCCTTAACTATGGCTACACCTTC. Amino acid sequence: CASSQDRSLNYGYTF.

This clone was counted once. This chain joins TRBV9 and TRBJ2-5; 9 bases line up with TRBD1. This CDR3 contains 14 residues. Trimming took 1 base from V and 4 from J; bases not matched to a gene: 2. In germline, CDR1 is SGDLS, CDR2 YYNGEE. CDR3 amino acids: CASSVLDRGETQYF. In DNA form, the CDR3 reads TGTGCCAGCAGCGTATTGGACAGGGGAGAGACCCAGTACTTC.

J is TRBJ1-6 and V is TRBV6-5; maybe TRBD1 (6 bases). This CDR3 has 14 residues. The V end lost 4 bases, the J end lost 11 bases, and 15 bases lay between the germline ends. Per germline, CDR1 MNHEY and CDR2 SVGAGI. The CDR3 spells CASSSPGDGTPLHF. The CDR3 region has the DNA TGTGCCAGCAGTTCCCCAGGGGATGGGACACCCCTCCACTTT.

The chain combines TRBV2 with TRBJ2-3, with 10 bases identical to TRBD2. The J segment lost 6 bases and the V segment lost 8 bases, leaving 5 bases of the junction unmatched. The germline gives CDR1 SNHLY, CDR2 FYNNEI. This CDR3 is built from 13 residues. DNA for the CDR3: TGTGCCAGCGGGACTAGCGTTTACGATACGCAGTATTTT. It codes for CASGTSVYDTQYF.

This clone has just one count. V usage is TRBV6-4 and J usage is TRBJ1-1, with 9 bases matching TRBD1. In germline, CDR1 is MRHNA, CDR2 SNTAGT. This CDR3 has 14 amino acids. Losses at the gene ends were 0 bases for V and 4 bases for J; bases not matched to a gene: 0. CDR3 loop: CASSDSDRGTEAFF. Here the CDR3 DNA reads TGTGCCAGCAGTGACTCGGACAGGGGCACTGAAGCTTTCTTT.

The V gene is TRBV18, the J gene TRBJ2-5; 10 bases are shared with TRBD2. The CDR3 is made up of 14 amino acids. After removal of 2 bases from V and 5 bases from J, the junction contained 2 bases not matched to a gene. From germline, CDR1 is KGHSH and CDR2 LQKENI. The CDR3 loop reads CASSPTSGDETQYF. In DNA form, the CDR3 reads TGTGCCAGCTCACCAACTAGCGGGGACGAGACCCAGTACTTC.

V and J are TRBV24-1 and TRBJ2-1, with 8 bases aligning to TRBD1. This CDR3 is built from 15 residues. The trim removed 3 bases at V and 1 base at J, leaving 1 base unmatched. CDR1 and CDR2 from the germline V gene are KGHDR and SFDVKD. CDR3 nucleotides: TGTGCCACCAGTGATACAGGGGGGTCCTACAATGAGCAGTTCTTC. It specifies CATSDTGGSYNEQFF.

This clone was seen a few times. The chain combines TRBV12-5 with TRBJ2-1; the D gene is possibly TRBD2 (5 bases). CDR1 is LGHNT and CDR2 is FRNRAP in the germline V gene. The CDR3 runs to 14 residues. V was clipped by 4 bases and J by 9 bases, with 16 bases between them. The CDR3 region is CASGSFTPGSEQFF. The CDR3 region has the DNA TGTGCTAGTGGTTCCTTCACGCCGGGAAGTGAGCAGTTCTTC.

The chain carries TRBV24-1 and TRBJ1-3; no reliable D call. The CDR3 runs to 16 residues. Germline assignment: CDR1 KGHDR and CDR2 SFDVKD. V gave up 0 bases and J gave up 0 bases, with 8 bases separating them. Here the CDR3 reads CATSDLLGTSGNTIYF. CDR3 nucleotide sequence: TGTGCCACCAGTGATTTGTTGGGCACCTCTGGAAACACCATATATTTT.